This entry describes one T cell receptor (beta chain). Its antigen is unknown. A far larger clone is one nucleotide away, so this likely arose from a read error. Germline lookup yields CDR1 GTSNPN and CDR2 SVGIG (reference sequence). The CDR3 length is 11 residues. These data come from a study of shared clonotypes between healthy human individuals. At the level of the study: Two women and three men aged 18 to 49 made up the donors.

The study's findings and limits: Blood alone was sampled, and tissue repertoires likely differ.

Unsorted material relied on 85 million to 95 million PBMCs as the source of genomic DNA. Across several immunoSEQ plates, the genomic DNA of each subset was split evenly. Sequenced by immunoSEQ multiplex PCR; TCRdb stores in-frame clones only, minus some. In the table there are about 490,000 clones, 81% of which are singletons. Sequencing used PBMCs. The rearrangement joins TRBV30 to TRBJ2-2, with D possibly TRBD1 on 6 matching bases. The receptor comes from a woman between 35 and 50 years old in good health. Some clones in this sample may be carry-over from other donors' samples. The CDR3 loop is CATGNTGELYF. CDR3 sequence (DNA): TGTGCCACAGGGAACACCGGGGAGCTGTATTTT.